The entry below describes one TCR beta chain. No cognate antigen has been identified for it. Within one base of it there is no much larger clone, and no base qualities were kept. This entry comes from a study of blood T cells in healthy people across ages (dated by TCRdb to 2014 to 2015). Regarding the research as a whole: In model experiments, template switching captured roughly one uniquely barcoded TCR beta cDNA molecule for every two T cells. For two donors (one aged 18 to 30 and one aged 80 or older), the study analyzed two additional independent replicas of 1 million unique cDNA reads from the same blood draw. The study measured age-related changes in TCR beta repertoire diversity using deep sequencing normalized with unique cDNA molecular identifiers. To avoid experimental bias, donors of different ages were randomly spread across the sequencing lanes. Donors were grouped into four age groups: young (average roughly 15 years), middle-aged (39), aged (around 56) and long-lived (approximately 78).

The protocol used for the library was 5' RACE. TCRdb lists the instrument as Illumina HiSeq 2500. A second PCR of roughly 7 to 12 cycles was run with a J-beta primer mix and a sample-barcoded 5' primer. A template-switch 5' adaptor carrying 12 random nucleotides introduced a unique molecular identifier onto each TCR beta cDNA molecule. Each sample yielded at least 2.5 million CDR3-containing paired-end reads. First-strand cDNA synthesis was performed from all RNA using the Mint cDNA synthesis kit, with priming by a TRBC-specific oligonucleotide. Following uracil-DNA glycosylase treatment, all cDNA underwent a first 18-cycle PCR with the universal primers M1SS and BC2_uni_R. Per the original workflow: For normalization, 1 million high-quality reads were randomly selected from each sample, with every read carrying a distinct molecular identifier. Reads with shared molecular identifiers were discarded instead of being binned into consensus sequences. MiTCR, with a Q25 quality threshold and the strictest error-elimination algorithm, was used for CDR3 identification, clonotype clustering and error correction. A nonparametric unseen species model with Euler transformation was used to estimate a lower bound on total TCR beta diversity. Clones were called with MiXCR by TCRdb after fastp trimmed the public reads at Q25, and only in-frame beta chains were retained. Each CDR3 protein gets just one entry, which takes the most common genes and DNA from the rows behind it. TCRdb's processing, not the authors', yielded these V and J calls. This sample comprises 1.5 million to 2 million distinct CDR3 sequences, approximately 32% of them detected only once. Around 10% of the sample goes to the ten largest clones.

Results and caveats for the whole study, not just this receptor: Estimates of total diversity based on one million sequenced T cells were considered lower bounds and underestimates. Observed TCR beta diversity per million T cells fell roughly linearly with age, and a significant reduction was already apparent by age roughly 41. Because the CMV infection status of the donors was unknown, age-related changes in expanded clonotypes may potentially have been confounded. Because profiling used bulk unsorted PBMCs, naive and antigen-experienced compartments could not be compared conclusively. Compared with the aged group, the long-lived group had more naive CD4+ T cells, fewer expanded clones and increased TCR diversity, a pattern suggesting age selection. A strong correlation was found between observed TCR beta diversity and the percentage of naive T cells measured by flow cytometry.

The roughly 38 donors, aged 6 to 90 years, were systemically healthy Caucasian individuals from Russia. Each donor gave roughly 11 milliliters of peripheral blood, drawn into EDTA-treated Vacutainer tubes. Ficoll-Paque density-gradient centrifugation was used to isolate PBMCs, with at least 7 million per sample. Trizol reagent was used to extract total RNA from PBMCs, with at least 6 micrograms per sample. For every donor, an aliquot of PBMCs went through flow cytometry to measure the percentages of naive CD45RAhigh/CD27high T cells. V drops 2 bases and J drops 4 bases, leaving 14 bases in between. Measured from the cysteine to the phenylalanine, the CDR3 is 16 residues long. Only the CDR3 DNA stays, 48 bases, in frame from base 1. As encoded in the germline V gene, CDR1 is ENHRY while CDR2 is SYGVKD.

The receptor was derived from a woman younger than 45 in good health. The rearrangement combines TRBV10-3 with TRBJ2-2; tentative D gene TRBD1, with 6 bases matching. The sequencing input was blood. The bases are TGTGCCATCAGTGAGAACGAACAGGGAACCACCGGGGAGCTGTTTTTT. This codes for CAISENEQGTTGELFF.